This entry describes one T cell receptor (beta chain). The antigen is unknown. The data belong to a study of PD-1 blockade in classical Hodgkin lymphoma. Using immunoSEQ multiplex PCR, the repertoire was profiled, and TCRdb retains in-frame clones only, with some absent. The sample carries about 84,000 clones, 89% recorded once. All the patients suffered relapse after autologous stem cell transplantation, and brentuximab vedotin exposure differed. Complete response, partial response or progressive disease constituted the best responses recorded. General observations from the study: Patients excluded were those beginning nivolumab under 1 year after ASCT. Relapsed/refractory patients reportedly had the lowest baseline TCR diversity, below newly diagnosed patients, who were below healthy donors. Complete responders started with a diversity level that resembled newly diagnosed patients at baseline.

The CDR3 is made up of 16 amino acids. V was trimmed by 2 bases and J by 5 bases, leaving 16 bases between them. Germline V gives CDR1 SGHTA, CDR2 FQGNSA. The starting material was peripheral blood mononuclear cells (PBMCs), obtained at baseline. This receptor was taken from a human donor with classical Hodgkin lymphoma. The chain combines TRBV7-2 with TRBJ1-5; TRBD1 might be the D (6 bases). CDR3 coding DNA: TGTGCCAGCAGCTTAAGGTCGTCGGGGGCTCATCAGCCCCAGCATTTT. This gives the protein CASSLRSSGAHQPQHF.